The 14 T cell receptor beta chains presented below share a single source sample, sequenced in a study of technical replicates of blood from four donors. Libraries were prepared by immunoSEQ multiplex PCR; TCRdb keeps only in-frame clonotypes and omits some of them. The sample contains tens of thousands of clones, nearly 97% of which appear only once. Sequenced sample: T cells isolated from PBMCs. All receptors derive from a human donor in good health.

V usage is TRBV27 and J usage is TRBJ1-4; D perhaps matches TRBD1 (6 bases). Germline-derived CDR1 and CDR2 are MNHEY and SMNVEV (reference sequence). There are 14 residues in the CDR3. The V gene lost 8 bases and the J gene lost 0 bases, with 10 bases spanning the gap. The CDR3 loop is CASQGSATNEKLFF. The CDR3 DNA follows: TGTGCCAGCCAGGGGTCTGCAACTAATGAAAAACTGTTTTTT.

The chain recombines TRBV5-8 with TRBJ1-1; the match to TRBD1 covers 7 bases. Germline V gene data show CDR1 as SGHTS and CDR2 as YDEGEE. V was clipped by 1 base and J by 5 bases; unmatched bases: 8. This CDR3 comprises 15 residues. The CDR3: CASSLWAGGGTEAFF. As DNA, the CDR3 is TGTGCCAGCAGCTTGTGGGCAGGGGGAGGAACTGAAGCTTTCTTT.

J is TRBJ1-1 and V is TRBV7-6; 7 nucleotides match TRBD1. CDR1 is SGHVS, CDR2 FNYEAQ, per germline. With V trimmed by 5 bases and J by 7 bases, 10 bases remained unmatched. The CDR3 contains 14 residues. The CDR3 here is CASSLDRVPDEAFF. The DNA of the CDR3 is TGTGCCAGCAGCCTAGACAGGGTCCCCGATGAAGCTTTCTTT. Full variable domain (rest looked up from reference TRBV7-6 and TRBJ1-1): GAGVSQSPRYKVTKRGQDVALRCDPISGHVSLYWYRQALGQGPEFLTYFNYEAQQDKSGLPNDRFSAERPEGSISTLTIQRTEQRDSAMYRCASSLDRVPDEAFFGQGTRLTVV.

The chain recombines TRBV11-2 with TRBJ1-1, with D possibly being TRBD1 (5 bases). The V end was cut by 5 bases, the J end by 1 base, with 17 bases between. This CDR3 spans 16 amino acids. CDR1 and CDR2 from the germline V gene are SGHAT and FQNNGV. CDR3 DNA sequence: TGTGCCAGCAGCCCACGGAGCAGGGTACAGAACACTGAAGCTTTCTTT. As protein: CASSPRSRVQNTEAFF.

CDR3 DNA: TGTGCCAGCAGTGAAGGGAGCTCCTATAATTCACCCCTCCACTTT. Residues: CASSEGSSYNSPLHF. This rearrangement joins TRBV6-1 to TRBJ1-6; D gene uncertain. Germline values: CDR1 MNHNS, CDR2 SASEGT. Trimming took off 1 base at V and 0 bases at J, with 4 bases between the two ends. This CDR3 contains 15 residues.

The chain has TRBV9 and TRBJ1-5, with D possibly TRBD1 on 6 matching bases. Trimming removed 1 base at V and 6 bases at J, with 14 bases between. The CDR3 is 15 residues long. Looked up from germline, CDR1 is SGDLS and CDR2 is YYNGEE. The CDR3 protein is CASSVSGQQGQPQHF. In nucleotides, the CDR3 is TGTGCCAGCAGCGTATCCGGACAGCAGGGTCAGCCCCAGCATTTT.

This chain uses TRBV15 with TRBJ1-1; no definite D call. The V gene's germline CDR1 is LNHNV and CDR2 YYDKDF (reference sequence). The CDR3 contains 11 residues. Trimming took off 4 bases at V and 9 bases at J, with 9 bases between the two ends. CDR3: CATSTTAKAFF. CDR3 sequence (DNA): TGTGCCACCAGCACCACAGCTAAAGCTTTCTTT.

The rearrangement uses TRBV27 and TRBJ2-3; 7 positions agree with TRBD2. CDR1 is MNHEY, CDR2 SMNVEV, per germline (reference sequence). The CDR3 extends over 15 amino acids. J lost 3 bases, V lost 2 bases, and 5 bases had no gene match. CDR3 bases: TGTGCCAGCAGTTTAGTGCGGGGGAAGACAGATACGCAGTATTTT. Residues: CASSLVRGKTDTQYF.

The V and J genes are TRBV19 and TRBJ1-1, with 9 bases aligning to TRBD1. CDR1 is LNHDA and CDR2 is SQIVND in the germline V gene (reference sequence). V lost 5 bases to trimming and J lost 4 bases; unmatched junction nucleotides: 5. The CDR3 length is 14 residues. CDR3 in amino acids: CASSHATGGTEAFF. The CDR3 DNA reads TGTGCCAGTAGTCATGCGACAGGGGGCACTGAAGCTTTCTTT.

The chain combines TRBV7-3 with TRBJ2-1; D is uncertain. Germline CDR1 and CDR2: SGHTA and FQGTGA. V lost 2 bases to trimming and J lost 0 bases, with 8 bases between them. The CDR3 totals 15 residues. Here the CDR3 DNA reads TGTGCCAGCAGCTTAGGAGTTGTCTCCTACAATGAGCAGTTCTTC. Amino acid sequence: CASSLGVVSYNEQFF. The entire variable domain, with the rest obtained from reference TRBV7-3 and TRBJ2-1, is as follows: GAGVSQTPSNKVTEKGKYVELRCDPISGHTALYWYRQSLGQGPEFLIYFQGTGAADDSGLPNDRFFAVRPEGSVSTLKIQRTERGDSAVYLCASSLGVVSYNEQFFGPGTRLTVL.

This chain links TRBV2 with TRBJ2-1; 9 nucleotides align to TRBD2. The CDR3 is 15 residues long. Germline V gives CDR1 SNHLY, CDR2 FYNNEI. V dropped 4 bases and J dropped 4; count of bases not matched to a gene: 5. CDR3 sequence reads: CASSVLAGPYNEQFF. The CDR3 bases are TGTGCCAGCAGTGTACTAGCGGGCCCATACAATGAGCAGTTCTTC. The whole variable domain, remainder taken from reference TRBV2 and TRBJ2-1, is EPEVTQTPSHQVTQMGQEVILRCVPISNHLYFYWYRQILGQKVEFLVSFYNNEISEKSEIFDDQFSVERPDGSNFTLKIRSTKLEDSAMYFCASSVLAGPYNEQFFGPGTRLTVL.

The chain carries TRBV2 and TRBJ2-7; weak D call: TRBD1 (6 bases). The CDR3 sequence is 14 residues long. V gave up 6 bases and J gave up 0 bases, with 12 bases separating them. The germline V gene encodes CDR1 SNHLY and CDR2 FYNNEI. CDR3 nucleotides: TGTGCCAGCAGGGATACAGGGTTCTCCTACGAGCAGTACTTC. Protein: CASRDTGFSYEQYF.

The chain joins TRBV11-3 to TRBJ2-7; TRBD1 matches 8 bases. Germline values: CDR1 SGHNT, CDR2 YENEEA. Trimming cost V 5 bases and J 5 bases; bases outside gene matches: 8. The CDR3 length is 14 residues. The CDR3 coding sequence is TGTGCCAGCAGCCCTCCGGACAGGGATAACGAGCAGTACTTC. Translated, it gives CASSPPDRDNEQYF.

The CDR3 loop reads CASRILGTGTVNEKLFF. CDR3 bases: TGTGCCAGCAGAATACTAGGAACCGGGACAGTTAATGAAAAACTGTTTTTT. The chain uses TRBV2 and TRBJ1-4; the match to TRBD1 covers 7 bases. CDR1 and CDR2 from the germline V gene are SNHLY and FYNNEI. The CDR3 loop spans 17 amino acids. Trimming at V came to 6 bases and at J to 4 bases, leaving 14 bases not matched to a gene.